The 8 T cell receptor beta chains below were found in one sample sequenced in a study of PD-L1 blockade in urothelial cancer. Regarding time point: pretreatment peripheral blood. The table came from immunoSEQ multiplex PCR; TCRdb's copy has only in-frame clones and leaves some out. In the table there are about 63,000 clones, roughly 79% of which are singletons. This material consisted of PBMCs, taken around atezolizumab (anti-PD-L1) treatment. Receptors were obtained from an older man with urothelial cancer.

Many counts were recorded for this clone. The CDR3 DNA reads as TGTGCCAGCAGTTTATCGGAGGGGAATGAGCAGTTCTTC. Residues: CASSLSEGNEQFF. The J gene is TRBJ2-1, the V gene TRBV27; tentative D call: TRBD2 (6 bases). Looked up from germline, CDR1 is MNHEY and CDR2 is SMNVEV (reference sequence). Between the trimmed V and J ends, which lost 0 bases and 7 bases, there was a span of 7 bases. This CDR3 is 13 amino acids long.

The chain couples TRBV11-2 to TRBJ2-7; TRBD1 agrees at 9 bases. This CDR3 spans 16 amino acids. J gave up 0 bases and V 5 bases, and 8 bases lay outside the gene matches. In germline, CDR1 is SGHAT, CDR2 FQNNGV. CDR3 in DNA: TGTGCCAGCAGCCACCGGGACAGGGTATACTCCTACGAGCAGTACTTC. Translating gives CASSHRDRVYSYEQYF.

The V call is TRBV9, the J call TRBJ2-7; 9 nucleotides line up with TRBD1. Per germline, CDR1 SGDLS and CDR2 YYNGEE. Trimming removed 3 bases from V and 1 base from J; junction bases left unmatched: 8. This CDR3 has 16 residues. The DNA for the CDR3 is TGTGCCAGCAGCGCCTGGACAGGGGAGGGGTCCTACGAGCAGTACTTC. Amino acids: CASSAWTGEGSYEQYF. Full variable domain (outside the CDR3, taken from reference TRBV9 and TRBJ2-7): DSGVTQTPKHLITATGQRVTLRCSPRSGDLSVYWYQQSLDQGLQFLIQYYNGEERAKGNILERFSAQQFPDLHSELNLSSLELGDSALYFCASSAWTGEGSYEQYFGPGTRLTVT.

This clone came up once. The V gene is TRBV5-6, the J gene TRBJ2-7; 8 bases fit TRBD1. CDR1 and CDR2 from the germline V gene are SGHDT and YYEEEE. CDR3 length: 16 residues. With V trimmed by 4 bases and J by 4 bases, 13 bases remained unmatched. Here the CDR3 reads CASSAGTGGFQYEQYF. The CDR3 DNA is TGTGCCAGCAGCGCCGGGACAGGCGGTTTTCAGTACGAGCAGTACTTC.

This clone was detected once. The V and J genes are TRBV7-2 and TRBJ1-1; no clear D. The CDR3 runs 15 residues. Germline CDR1 is SGHTA and CDR2 is FQGNSA. V was pared by 1 base and J by 3 bases, with 12 bases between. CDR3 in DNA: TGTGCCAGCAGCTTAGTCGGAGGCCAACACACTGAAGCTTTCTTT. Translation: CASSLVGGQHTEAFF.

This clone is labeled medium-sized (0.01 to 0.1%). The chain couples TRBV5-6 to TRBJ2-7, with 9 bases that match TRBD1. CDR1 and CDR2 from the germline V gene are SGHDT and YYEEEE. V trimming: 2 bases; J trimming: 2 bases; junction bases outside the gene matches: 2. CDR3 length: 14 residues. CDR3 bases: TGTGCCAGCAGCTTCCGGGACAGGGCCTACGAGCAGTACTTC. Its translation: CASSFRDRAYEQYF.

This clone was counted between two and nine times. The chain carries TRBV9 and TRBJ1-4; D may be TRBD1 (5 bases). The V gene lost 0 bases and the J gene lost 4 bases, with 7 bases spanning the gap. The CDR3 loop spans 14 amino acids. The V gene's germline CDR1 is SGDLS and CDR2 YYNGEE. The CDR3 spells CASSVGQSNEKLFF. CDR3 DNA: TGTGCCAGCAGCGTAGGACAGAGTAATGAAAAACTGTTTTTT.

This sequence joins TRBV18 and TRBJ2-7; 10 positions agree with TRBD2. The germline CDR1 and CDR2 sequences are KGHSH and LQKENI. The length of the CDR3 is 17 residues. Trimming at V came to 3 bases and at J to 5 bases, leaving 13 bases not matched to a gene. This CDR3 is CASSPSEGASGGDEQYF. The CDR3 DNA sequence: TGTGCCAGCTCACCTTCGGAAGGGGCTAGCGGGGGAGACGAGCAGTACTTC. Full variable domain (outside the CDR3, taken from reference TRBV18 and TRBJ2-7): NAGVMQNPRHLVRRRGQEARLRCSPMKGHSHVYWYRQLPEEGLKFMVYLQKENIIDESGMPKERFSAEFPKEGPSILRIQQVVRGDSAAYFCASSPSEGASGGDEQYFGPGTRLTVT.